This T cell receptor (beta chain) stems from a study of OX40 agonist ivuxolimab in advanced cancers. Study-wide results and limits: People who partly responded at 0.1-3.0 mg/kg had some of the least clonal expansion seen. In CD8+ T cells, expanded clones were on average more numerous than in CD4+.

This clone was seen only once. The target antigen is unknown. At the DNA level, this CDR3 is encoded by other sequences in the same sample as well. Measured with immunoSEQ multiplex PCR; TCRdb has only the in-frame clones, and not every one. The sample includes around 100,000 clones, 91% of them seen just once. The V gene's germline CDR1 is MDHEN and CDR2 SYDVKM. CDR3 size: 12 residues. V was pared by 2 bases and J by 3 bases, with 5 bases between. The clonotype comes from an adult with an advanced solid tumor such as melanoma, head and neck, liver or kidney cancer. This specimen consisted of CD4+ or CD8+ T cells sorted from blood, obtained in a trial of the OX40 agonist ivuxolimab. The chain combines TRBV28 with TRBJ2-7, with D possibly matching TRBD1 (5 bases). The DNA of the CDR3 is TGTGCCAGCAGTTTACAGGGCTACGAGCAGTACTTC. Its translation: CASSLQGYEQYF.